Below are 17 T cell receptor beta chains sequenced from a single sample in a study of shared clonotypes between healthy human individuals. TCRdb's copy holds only in-frame clones and misses some; the assay was immunoSEQ multiplex PCR. The sample records approximately 1.1 million clones, about 84% being singletons. The sequenced sample consisted of memory CD4+ T cells from PBMCs. The subset was: CD45RA-negative fraction. The receptors derive from a man in his late teens or twenties in good health. Some clones in this sample may be carry-over from other donors' samples.

This clone was found once. This chain links TRBV9 with TRBJ1-1; D is possibly TRBD1 (6 bases). V dropped 4 bases and J dropped 0 bases, with 10 bases sitting between them. This CDR3 has 14 residues. The germline V gene encodes CDR1 SGDLS and CDR2 YYNGEE. CDR3 amino acids: CASSPGTLNTEAFF. CDR3 DNA sequence: TGTGCCAGCAGCCCCGGGACACTGAACACTGAAGCTTTCTTT. The full variable domain, in which reference TRBV9 and TRBJ1-1 provide the parts outside the CDR3, is DSGVTQTPKHLITATGQRVTLRCSPRSGDLSVYWYQQSLDQGLQFLIQYYNGEERAKGNILERFSAQQFPDLHSELNLSSLELGDSALYFCASSPGTLNTEAFFGQGTRLTVV.

The chain couples TRBV7-2 to TRBJ1-3; D is undetermined. The CDR3 consists of 15 residues. The germline CDR1 and CDR2 sequences are SGHTA and FQGNSA. Between the trimmed V and J ends, which lost 5 bases and 0 bases, there was a span of 11 bases. CDR3 loop: CASSPGRRSGNTIYF. The CDR3 nucleotides are TGTGCCAGCAGCCCAGGACGGCGCTCTGGAAACACCATATATTTT. Full variable domain (remainder filled in from reference TRBV7-2 and TRBJ1-3): GAGVSQSPSNKVTEKGKDVELRCDPISGHTALYWYRQSLGQGLEFLIYFQGNSAPDKSGLPSDRFSAERTGGSVSTLTIQRTQQEDSAVYLCASSPGRRSGNTIYFGEGSWLTVV.

This clone was recorded only once. The same CDR3 is also encoded by other DNA sequences in this sample. This sequence joins TRBV2 and TRBJ2-3; TRBD1 or TRBD2 may be the D gene (5 bases each). Germline V CDR1 and CDR2: SNHLY, FYNNEI. Trimming cost V 4 bases and J 1 base, with 12 bases left between them. The CDR3 loop spans 15 amino acids. CDR3 sequence reads: CASSGSGGGTDTQYF. CDR3 sequence (DNA): TGTGCCAGCAGTGGCTCTGGGGGAGGCACAGATACGCAGTATTTT.

This clone was found once. The chain is built from TRBV6-6 and TRBJ1-5; D is undetermined. Germline CDR1 reads MNHNY; CDR2 reads SVGAGI (reference sequence). This CDR3 has 14 amino acids. Trimming removed 6 bases at V and 4 bases at J, with 13 bases between. The CDR3 bases are TGTGCCAGCAGCCGGCCGGGTAGTAATCAGCCCCAGCATTTT. It codes for CASSRPGSNQPQHF.

This CDR3 is CATRFSGGLSTDTQYF. The CDR3 bases are TGTGCCACGCGGTTTTCGGGGGGGTTAAGCACAGATACGCAGTATTTT. The chain recombines TRBV15 with TRBJ2-3, with 8 bases matching TRBD2. V shed 9 bases, J shed 0 bases, and the junction held 11 bases outside the gene matches. The CDR3 length is 16 residues. Germline V CDR1 and CDR2: LNHNV, YYDKDF (reference sequence).

J is TRBJ2-2 and V is TRBV18, with 8 bases fitting TRBD2. Germline loops: CDR1 KGHSH, CDR2 LQKENI. With 3 bases clipped from V and 1 base from J, the junction kept 4 bases outside the gene matches. The CDR3 runs to 16 residues. The DNA for the CDR3 is TGTGCCAGCTCACCGTTCCGGGGGGGGAACACCGGGGAGCTGTTTTTT. Encoded protein: CASSPFRGGNTGELFF.

The table lists this clone with a few counts. The chain couples TRBV18 to TRBJ2-1; 16 nucleotides agree with TRBD2. Germline loops: CDR1 KGHSH, CDR2 LQKENI. The trim removed 5 bases at V and 3 bases at J, leaving 10 bases unmatched. CDR3 length: 19 residues. The CDR3 DNA reads as TGTGCCAGCTCATCAGTGGGACTAGCGGGAGGGACCGTCTACAATGAGCAGTTCTTC. This encodes CASSSVGLAGGTVYNEQFF.

V usage is TRBV9 and J usage is TRBJ1-1; no firm D call. Germline V lookup: CDR1 SGDLS, CDR2 YYNGEE. V gave up 0 bases and J gave up 2 bases, with 5 bases separating them. This CDR3 contains 13 residues. The CDR3 nucleotides are TGTGCCAGCAGCGTAGCCCCAAACACTGAAGCTTTCTTT. This gives the protein CASSVAPNTEAFF.

Note on this clone: The sample holds other DNA sequences that translate to the same CDR3. The gene calls are TRBV5-4 and TRBJ1-1; 7 nucleotides line up with TRBD1. V lost 4 bases to trimming and J lost 2 bases; unmatched junction nucleotides: 5. The V gene's germline CDR1 is SGHNT and CDR2 YYREEE (reference sequence). The CDR3 is made up of 14 amino acids. CDR3 sequence: CASSLGGGNTEAFF. CDR3 sequence (DNA): TGTGCCAGCAGCCTAGGGGGCGGAAACACTGAAGCTTTCTTT.

This chain uses TRBV14 with TRBJ1-1; TRBD1 matches 7 bases. V gave up 2 bases and J gave up 9 bases; unmatched junction bases: 9. From germline, CDR1 is SGHDN and CDR2 FVKESK. The CDR3 sequence is 14 residues long. The DNA for the CDR3 is TGTGCCAGCAGCCAACTAACGGTGACAGGGAAAGCTTTCTTT. Translation: CASSQLTVTGKAFF.

For this clone: The sample has other DNA sequences that encode this CDR3 too. CDR3 loop: CASSVEETQYF. The CDR3 nucleotides read TGTGCCAGCAGCGTTGAAGAGACCCAGTACTTC. This chain joins TRBV28 and TRBJ2-5; D is unclear. CDR1 and CDR2 (germline): MDHEN, SYDVKM. This CDR3 has 11 amino acids. Trimming cost V 6 bases and J 3 bases, with 5 bases left between them.

The genes are TRBV18 and TRBJ2-1; no clear D. Germline-derived CDR1 and CDR2 are KGHSH and LQKENI. V was clipped by 0 bases and J by 0 bases, with 12 bases between them. The CDR3 is 17 residues long. The CDR3 region has the DNA TGTGCCAGCTCACCACCTACCACTGCGAGCTCCTACAATGAGCAGTTCTTC. Translating it yields CASSPPTTASSYNEQFF.

The chain links TRBV19 to TRBJ1-1; perhaps TRBD1 as D (5 bases). With 4 bases removed from V and 4 bases from J, the gap between germline ends came to 13 bases. CDR3 length equals 14 residues. Germline V lookup: CDR1 LNHDA, CDR2 SQIVND (reference sequence). CDR3 nucleotide sequence: TGTGCCAGTAGTAGGATCGGGGCGATCACTGAAGCTTTCTTT. Amino acids: CASSRIGAITEAFF.

The chain recombines TRBV2 with TRBJ1-1; D uncertain. The CDR3 sequence is 12 residues long. Looked up from germline, CDR1 is SNHLY and CDR2 is FYNNEI. The V and J ends lost 7 bases and 7 bases respectively, with 13 bases between them. The CDR3 loop is CASTQPRFEAFF. In DNA form, the CDR3 reads TGTGCCAGCACCCAGCCTCGATTTGAAGCTTTCTTT.

The chain is built from TRBV15 and TRBJ2-4; 11 bases are shared with TRBD1. With V trimmed by 1 base and J by 0 bases, 5 bases remained unmatched. CDR3 length equals 18 residues. CDR1 and CDR2 (germline): LNHNV, YYDKDF (reference sequence). The CDR3 region has the DNA TGTGCCACCAGCAGAGCCGGACAGGGGGCCTTAGCCAAAAACATTCAGTACTTC. Translated, it gives CATSRAGQGALAKNIQYF.

The chain combines TRBV19 with TRBJ2-7; 8 bases are a match to TRBD1. Germline V gene data show CDR1 as LNHDA and CDR2 as SQIVND (reference sequence). Unmatched junction bases numbered 10, after V lost 7 bases and J lost 5 bases. This CDR3 spans 14 amino acids. CDR3 bases: TGTGCCAGTAATCTACAGGGGGGTGAAGACGAGCAGTACTTC. This codes for CASNLQGGEDEQYF. Supplemented by reference TRBV19 and TRBJ2-7, the full variable domain reads DGGITQSPKYLFRKEGQNVTLSCEQNLNHDAMYWYRQDPGQGLRLIYYSQIVNDFQKGDIAEGYSVSREKKESFPLTVTSAQKNPTAFYLCASNLQGGEDEQYFGPGTRLTVT.

The chain couples TRBV7-9 to TRBJ1-1, with no clear D. In germline, CDR1 is SEHNR, CDR2 FQNEAQ (reference sequence). V lost 3 bases, J lost 5 bases, and 13 bases lay in between. This CDR3 region has 14 residues. CDR3 sequence: CASSLFAEETEAFF. As DNA, the CDR3 is TGTGCCAGCAGCTTGTTCGCGGAGGAAACTGAAGCTTTCTTT.